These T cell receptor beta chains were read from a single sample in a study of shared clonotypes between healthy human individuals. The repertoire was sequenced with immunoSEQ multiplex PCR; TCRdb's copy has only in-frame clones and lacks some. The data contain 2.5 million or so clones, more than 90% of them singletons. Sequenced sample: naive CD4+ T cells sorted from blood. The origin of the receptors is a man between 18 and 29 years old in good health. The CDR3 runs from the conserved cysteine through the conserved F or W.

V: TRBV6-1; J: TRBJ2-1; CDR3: CASSAYNEQFF
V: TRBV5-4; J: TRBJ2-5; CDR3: CASSLPPGLEQETQYF
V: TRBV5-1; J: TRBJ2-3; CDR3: CASSLDSGTDTQYF
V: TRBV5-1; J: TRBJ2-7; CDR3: CASSDTLGREPYEQYF
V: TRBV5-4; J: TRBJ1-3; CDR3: CASSRGSTGVGNTIYF
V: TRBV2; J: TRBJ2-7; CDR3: CASNLAGDPYEQYF
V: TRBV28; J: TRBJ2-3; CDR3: CASSLAGGGSDTQYF
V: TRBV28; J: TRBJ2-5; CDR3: CASSLGGSQETQYF
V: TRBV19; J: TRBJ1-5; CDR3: CASSGGSSNQPQHF
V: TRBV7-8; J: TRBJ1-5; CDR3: CASSLAPAGGNQPQHF
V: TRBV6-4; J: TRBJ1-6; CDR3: CASSAGQGVNSPLHF
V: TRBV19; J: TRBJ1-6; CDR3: CASTGTTNSPLHF
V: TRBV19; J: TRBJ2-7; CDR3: CASSIDTYEQYF
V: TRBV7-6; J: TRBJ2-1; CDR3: CASSQTPGIGNEQFF
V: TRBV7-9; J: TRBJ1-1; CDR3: CASSEERGMAFF
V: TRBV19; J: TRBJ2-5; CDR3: CASSISRGVQTQYF